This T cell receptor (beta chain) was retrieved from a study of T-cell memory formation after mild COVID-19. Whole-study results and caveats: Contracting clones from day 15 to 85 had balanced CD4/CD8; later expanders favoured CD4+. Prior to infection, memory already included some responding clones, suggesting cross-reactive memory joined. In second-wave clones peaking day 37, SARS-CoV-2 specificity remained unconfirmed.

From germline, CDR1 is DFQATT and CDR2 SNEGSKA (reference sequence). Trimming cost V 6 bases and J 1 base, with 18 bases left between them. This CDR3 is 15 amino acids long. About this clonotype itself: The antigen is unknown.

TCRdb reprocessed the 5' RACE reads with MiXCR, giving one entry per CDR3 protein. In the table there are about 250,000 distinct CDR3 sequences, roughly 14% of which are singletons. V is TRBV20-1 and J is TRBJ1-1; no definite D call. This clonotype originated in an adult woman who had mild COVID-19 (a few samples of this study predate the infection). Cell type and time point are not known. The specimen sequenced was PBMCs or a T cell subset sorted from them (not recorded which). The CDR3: CSAPSAGSGNTEAFF. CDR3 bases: TGCAGTGCCCCTTCGGCGGGCAGTGGGAACACTGAAGCTTTCTTT.